This entry lists 25 T cell receptor beta chains sequenced from one sample in a study of vaccination effects on CD4 cells after COVID-19. Profiling relied on immunoSEQ multiplex PCR, and the TCRdb table lists in-frame clones only, not all of them. This sample carries 84,000 or so clones, roughly 73% of them seen once, and the ten largest clones take 1.1%. No antigen has been assigned to these receptors. Viral peptide pools were used in the ViraFEST assay to expand antigen-specific CD4+ T cells, and sequencing came afterward. Isolation of CD4+ T cells took place after 10 days of culture. Participants each got two BNT162b2 or mRNA-1273 vaccine doses. Sequencing was performed on CD4+ T cells from PBMCs cultured with HCoV-OC43 spike peptides, taken after COVID-19 vaccination. Subset denoted: HCoV-OC43 spike overlapping peptide pool stimulation. The receptor set was obtained from a human donor who received a COVID-19 vaccine.

Worth noting for this clone: Relative to the germline gene, one junction end is altered; a read error may explain this. V is TRBV29-1 and J is TRBJ2-3; possibly TRBD1 or TRBD2 for D (5 bases each). Germline lookup yields CDR1 SQVTM and CDR2 ANQGSEA. This CDR3 region has 12 residues. DNA of the CDR3: TGCAGCGTCACCCCCCTAGACACAAGAGGGGATTTT. This gives the protein CSVTPLDTRGDF.

The chain is built from TRBV12-5 and TRBJ1-1, with D hard to call. CDR1 and CDR2 from the germline V gene are LGHNT and FRNRAP. The V and J ends lost 3 bases and 4 bases respectively, with 6 bases between them. This CDR3 has 12 amino acids. The CDR3 sequence is CASGLELTEAFF. As DNA, the CDR3 is TGTGCTAGTGGTTTAGAGCTCACTGAAGCTTTCTTT.

The chain recombines TRBV4-1 with TRBJ2-1; maybe TRBD2 (5 bases). CDR3 length: 17 residues. Trimming cost V 0 bases and J 0 bases, with 12 bases left between them. CDR1 MGHRA and CDR2 YSYEKL come from the germline V gene. CDR3 in amino acids: CASSQDESGGSYNEQFF. The CDR3 coding sequence is TGCGCCAGCAGCCAAGATGAGAGCGGCGGCTCCTACAATGAGCAGTTCTTC.

The V call is TRBV7-3, the J call TRBJ1-5; D is unclear. Germline values: CDR1 SGHTA, CDR2 FQGTGA. CDR3 length equals 13 residues. Trimming removed 2 bases from V and 3 bases from J, with 5 bases in between. The CDR3 protein is CASSLYPNQPQHF. CDR3 nucleotides: TGTGCCAGCAGCTTATATCCCAATCAGCCCCAGCATTTT.

This clone was seen a single time. V gene TRBV21-1 combines with J gene TRBJ2-7; the table's D call, TRBD1, was not checked against the DNA. TRBV21-1 corresponds to a pseudogene. This CDR3 region has 16 residues. The CDR3 is CASSKQKTGGLHEQYV. The CDR3 region has the DNA TGTGCCAGCAGCAAGCAAAAGACAGGGGGCTTGCACGAGCAGTACGTC.

CDR3: CASSLYPGTGPYNEQFF. The CDR3 region has the DNA TGTGCCAGCAGCTTGTATCCGGGGACAGGTCCCTACAATGAGCAGTTCTTC. This chain connects TRBV7-3 to TRBJ2-1, with 8 bases matching TRBD1. Germline V gene sequence: CDR1 SGHTA, CDR2 FQGTGA. This CDR3 has 17 amino acids. V lost 3 bases to trimming and J lost 2 bases; unmatched junction nucleotides: 9.

The V call is TRBV7-9, the J call TRBJ2-1; 8 nucleotides agree with TRBD2. Trimming took 5 bases from V and 6 from J; bases not matched to a gene: 9. The CDR3 consists of 15 residues. Germline lookup yields CDR1 SEHNR and CDR2 FQNEAQ (reference sequence). The CDR3 region has the DNA TGTGCCAGCAGCATTCGGGGGGGCTTTTCCAATGAGCAGTTCTTC. It is translated as CASSIRGGFSNEQFF.

The rearrangement links TRBV7-7 to TRBJ2-5; 7 bases are shared with TRBD1. Trimming removed 5 bases from V and 2 bases from J; junction bases left unmatched: 5. The V gene's germline CDR1 is SSHAT and CDR2 FNYEAQ (reference sequence). The CDR3 loop spans 14 amino acids. The chain's CDR3 is CASSRTGVQETQYF. The CDR3 DNA reads as TGTGCCAGCAGCCGTACAGGGGTTCAAGAGACCCAGTACTTC. Supplemented by reference TRBV7-7 and TRBJ2-5, the full variable domain reads GAGVSQSPRYKVTKRGQDVTLRCDPISSHATLYWYQQALGQGPEFLTYFNYEAQPDKSGLPSDRFSAERPEGSISTLTIQRTEQRDSAMYRCASSRTGVQETQYFGPGTRLLVL.

The CDR3 is CASSLVGPGEGTQETQYF. In DNA form, the CDR3 reads TGTGCCAGCAGCTTAGTCGGGCCAGGGGAGGGAACTCAAGAGACCCAGTACTTC. The chain uses TRBV7-7 and TRBJ2-5; perhaps TRBD2 as D (7 bases). The CDR3 covers 18 residues. Trimming took 1 base from V and 2 from J, leaving 20 bases between them. Germline CDR1 is SSHAT and CDR2 is FNYEAQ (reference sequence).

The rearrangement links TRBV28 to TRBJ2-4; TRBD2 might be the D (6 bases). This CDR3 has 13 residues. Trimming shortened V by 3 bases and J by 9 bases, and 12 bases separated the two germline ends. Germline CDR1 is MDHEN and CDR2 is SYDVKM. CDR3 coding DNA: TGTGCCAGCAGTTTTGGAGGGGTCGGCATTCAGTACTTC. Residues: CASSFGGVGIQYF.

In this sample, this clone turned up once. The gene calls are TRBV7-8 and TRBJ2-7; D perhaps matches TRBD1 (5 bases). The CDR3 has 13 amino acids. V was trimmed by 4 bases and J by 3 bases, leaving 10 bases between them. Germline lookup yields CDR1 SGHVS and CDR2 FQNEAQ. The CDR3 DNA reads as TGTGCCAGCAGCTCCGACAGATTCTACGAGCAGTACGTC. Protein: CASSSDRFYEQYV.

This rearrangement joins TRBV6-5 to TRBJ1-3; D not certain. V was pared by 4 bases and J by 0 bases, with 13 bases between. Germline values: CDR1 MNHEY, CDR2 SVGAGI. The CDR3 is 16 residues long. CDR3 protein: CASSSARESSGNTIYF. CDR3 DNA: TGTGCCAGCAGTTCCGCTCGAGAGAGCTCTGGAAACACCATATATTTT.

The chain joins TRBV6-5 to TRBJ2-7, with a weak D call TRBD1 (5 bases). CDR1 is MNHEY and CDR2 is SVGAGI in the germline V gene. CDR3 length: 13 residues. Between the trimmed V and J ends, which lost 6 bases and 4 bases, there was a span of 13 bases. CDR3 sequence: CASSLDRHYEQYV. CDR3 nucleotides: TGTGCCAGCAGCCTAGACAGACATTACGAGCAGTACGTC.

The chain uses TRBV25-1 and TRBJ1-1; tentative D call: TRBD1 (5 bases). CDR1 is MGHDK and CDR2 is SYGVNS in the germline V gene. V was clipped by 1 base and J by 5 bases, with 11 bases between them. This CDR3 contains 14 residues. The CDR3 bases are TGTGCCAGCAGTGAATTCGGGGGGGGGACTGAAGCTTTCTTT. Encoded protein: CASSEFGGGTEAFF.

This clone was recorded once. The chain is built from TRBV3-1 (or the pseudogene TRBV3-2) and TRBJ2-4; D possibly uses TRBD1 or TRBD2 (5 bases each). The CDR3 has 14 amino acids. In germline, CDR1 is LGHDT, CDR2 YNNKEL (reference sequence). Trimming took off 4 bases at V and 3 bases at J, with 10 bases between the two ends. CDR3 protein: CASSLMGVKNIQYF. CDR3 sequence (DNA): TGTGCCAGCAGCCTGATGGGGGTCAAAAACATTCAGTACTTC.

The rearrangement joins TRBV19 to TRBJ1-2; 7 nucleotides agree with TRBD1. V was clipped by 4 bases and J by 7 bases; unmatched bases: 9. The germline V gene has CDR1 LNHDA and CDR2 SQIVND (reference sequence). CDR3 length equals 14 residues. In nucleotides, the CDR3 is TGTGCCAGTAGTACCCCGACAGGGAGTGTTGGCTACACCTTC. Amino acid sequence: CASSTPTGSVGYTF.

V and J are TRBV5-1 and TRBJ1-4, with D perhaps TRBD1 (6 bases). V gave up 0 bases and J gave up 5 bases, with 14 bases separating them. The CDR3 sequence is 16 residues long. Germline lookup yields CDR1 SGHRS and CDR2 YFSETQ. CDR3 DNA sequence: TGCGCCAGCAGCTTGGAGCCACAGGGCGAGAATGAAAAACTGTTTTTT. Translating gives CASSLEPQGENEKLFF.

The V call is TRBV18, the J call TRBJ1-5; TRBD1 is a possible D gene (6 bases). Trimming pared 3 bases from V and 3 bases from J, leaving 12 bases between. CDR1 and CDR2 (germline): KGHSH, LQKENI. This CDR3 has 15 residues. In nucleotides, the CDR3 is TGTGCCAGCTCACCTCTAGGGGGTACCAATCAGCCCCAGCATTTT. It is translated as CASSPLGGTNQPQHF.

The chain has TRBV3-1 (or the pseudogene TRBV3-2) and TRBJ2-3, with unresolved D. Deletions cut 3 bases from V and 6 bases from J, with 4 bases between. Germline V gives CDR1 LGHDT, CDR2 YNNKEL (reference sequence). The CDR3 is made up of 11 amino acids. The DNA of the CDR3 is TGTGCCAGCAGCCAGACCGATACGCAGTATTTT. Translated: CASSQTDTQYF.

The chain joins TRBV6-4 to TRBJ2-6, with a weak D call TRBD1 (5 bases). The CDR3 consists of 16 residues. V was cut by 3 bases and J by 4 bases, with 13 bases left in between. Germline lookup yields CDR1 MRHNA and CDR2 SNTAGT. In DNA form, the CDR3 reads TGTGCCAGCAGTGATACAGGCTATCCCGGGGCCAACGTCCTGACTTTC. It yields the protein CASSDTGYPGANVLTF.

This clone was seen a single time. The chain uses TRBV6-2 or TRBV6-3 and TRBJ1-5; D is unresolved. This CDR3 is 15 amino acids long. The V gene lost 0 bases and the J gene lost 7 bases, with 13 bases spanning the gap. Germline CDR1 MNHEY, CDR2 SVGEGT. The DNA for the CDR3 is TGTGCCAGCAGTTACTCCCGGGCTCCGGGACAGCCCCAGCATTTT. This sequence encodes CASSYSRAPGQPQHF.

V and J are TRBV19 and TRBJ1-4; no clear D gene. The germline CDR1 and CDR2 sequences are LNHDA and SQIVND (reference sequence). The CDR3 is made up of 12 amino acids. The V and J ends lost 9 bases and 2 bases respectively, with 7 bases between them. The CDR3 DNA follows: TGTGCCAGCTACGGGACTAATGAAAAACTGTTTTTT. Translation: CASYGTNEKLFF.

The chain recombines TRBV6-5 with TRBJ2-2; no reliable D call. This CDR3 spans 14 amino acids. Trimming shortened V by 8 bases and J by 0 bases, and 10 bases separated the two germline ends. The germline gives CDR1 MNHEY, CDR2 SVGAGI. This CDR3 reads CASRPQANTGELFF. CDR3 sequence (DNA): TGTGCCAGCCGCCCGCAGGCGAACACCGGGGAGCTGTTTTTT.

This rearrangement joins TRBV7-2 to TRBJ1-2; TRBD1 matches 9 bases. The CDR3 is made up of 19 amino acids. With 4 bases clipped from V and 3 bases from J, the junction kept 18 bases outside the gene matches. The germline CDR1 and CDR2 sequences are SGHTA and FQGNSA. CDR3 in DNA: TGTGCCAGCAGCTCCAATTGGAGTCGAAGGCGGACAGGGGACTATGGCTACACCTTC. This codes for CASSSNWSRRRTGDYGYTF.

The CDR3 bases are TGTGCCAGCAGCCCGGGACAGAGCTCCTACGAGCAGTACGTC. This gives the protein CASSPGQSSYEQYV. The V call is TRBV3-1 (or the pseudogene TRBV3-2), the J call TRBJ2-7; 7 bases align to TRBD1. Germline V gene sequence: CDR1 LGHDT, CDR2 YNNKEL (reference sequence). This CDR3 comprises 14 residues. With V trimmed by 4 bases and J by 0 bases, 3 bases remained unmatched.